This is a list of T cell receptor beta chains from one sample in a study of cytotoxic CD8 clonotypes in ibrutinib-treated CLL. Assay used: immunoSEQ multiplex PCR; TCRdb lists only in-frame clones, some missing. The sample shows under 35,000 clones, 55% to 75% of them seen only once. Here the sequenced sample was PBMCs, taken after 24 months of ibrutinib treatment. All receptors derive from a human donor with chronic lymphocytic leukemia. Each CDR3 is given with its conserved first and last residue. A D gene is named only where the DNA matches it firmly. The size entry is marked missing in some rows and otherwise reads once, few, many or a size class.

cdr3_length	j_call	v_call	clone_size	d_call	cdr3_aa	cdr3_nt
12	TRBJ1-1	TRBV30	.	TRBD1	CAWQGAITEAFF	TGTGCCTGGCAGGGGGCTATCACTGAAGCTTTCTTT
12	TRBJ1-2	TRBV2	few	.	CASSESAYGYTF	TGTGCCAGCAGTGAATCGGCCTATGGCTACACCTTC
14	TRBJ1-1	TRBV4-1	few	.	CASSRQAQNTEAFF	TGCGCCAGCAGCCGGCAGGCACAGAACACTGAAGCTTTCTTT
15	TRBJ2-7	TRBV15	.	.	CATSRASSGQYEQYF	TGTGCCACCAGCAGAGCGTCCAGCGGGCAATACGAGCAGTACTTC
16	TRBJ2-5	TRBV11-3	.	TRBD1	CASSLGGTGGQETQYF	TGTGCCAGCAGCTTAGGGGGGACAGGGGGCCAAGAGACCCAGTACTTC
17	TRBJ2-7	TRBV19	.	TRBD1	CASSYGLYRGVQGEQYF	TGTGCCAGTAGTTATGGACTGTACAGGGGAGTCCAAGGCGAGCAGTACTTC
16	TRBJ1-5	TRBV30	.	TRBD1	CAWSPRGGTSNQPQHF	TGTGCCTGGAGTCCCAGGGGGGGGACCAGCAATCAGCCCCAGCATTTT
15	TRBJ2-4	TRBV28	.	.	CASSAVGVQPNIQYF	TGTGCCAGCAGTGCGGTAGGGGTTCAGCCCAATATTCAGTACTTC
13	TRBJ2-7	TRBV18	.	TRBD1	CASSPTGAYEQYF	TGTGCCAGCTCACCGACAGGGGCCTACGAGCAGTACTTC
12	TRBJ1-6	TRBV2	few	TRBD1	CASTGGTSPLHF	TGTGCCAGCACAGGGGGCACTTCACCCCTCCACTTT
13	TRBJ1-5	TRBV5-4	.	.	CASSPDRDSRQHF	TGTGCCAGCAGCCCCGACCGTGACAGCCGACAGCATTTT
15	TRBJ2-1	TRBV2	.	.	CASTQGQRGPSGQFF	TGTGCCAGCACCCAGGGACAGCGGGGGCCGAGTGGGCAGTTCTTC
16	TRBJ1-5	TRBV6-1	few	.	CASSEWMSDSDQPQHF	TGTGCCAGCAGTGAGTGGATGTCGGATAGCGATCAGCCCCAGCATTTT
13	TRBJ1-2	TRBV28	.	TRBD1	CASKGQGARGYTF	TGTGCCAGTAAGGGGCAGGGGGCGCGTGGCTACACCTTC
15	TRBJ1-5	TRBV7-8	.	.	CASSLWGESNQPQHF	TGTGCCAGCAGCTTATGGGGGGAGAGCAATCAGCCCCAGCATTTT
14	TRBJ1-1	TRBV7-8	.	.	CASSLAGGNTEAFF	TGTGCCAGCAGCTTAGCGGGCGGGAACACTGAAGCTTTCTTT
15	TRBJ2-5	TRBV7-6	.	TRBD1	CASSLEIGRGETQYF	TGTGCCAGCAGCTTAGAAATAGGCAGGGGGGAGACCCAGTACTTC
13	TRBJ2-1	TRBV18	.	TRBD2	CASSVAGDNEQFF	TGTGCCAGCTCAGTCGCGGGAGACAATGAGCAGTTCTTC
15	TRBJ2-2	TRBV19	many	.	CASSSRVAPTGELFF	TGTGCCAGTAGTTCCCGTGTGGCGCCCACCGGGGAGCTGTTTTTT
14	TRBJ2-3	TRBV7-3	once	.	CASSLLDFTDTQYF	TGTGCCAGCAGCTTACTAGATTTCACAGATACGCAGTATTTT
14	TRBJ1-6	TRBV6-5	few	.	CASSSIEKFSPLHF	TGTGCCAGCAGCTCCATCGAAAAATTTTCACCCCTCCACTTT
14	TRBJ2-3	TRBV19	.	.	CASSGGAITDTQYF	TGTGCCAGTTCCGGCGGGGCGATCACAGATACGCAGTATTTT
16	TRBJ2-7	TRBV5-1	.	.	CASSLDPFGSAYEQYF	TGCGCCAGCAGCTTGGACCCCTTCGGGTCGGCCTACGAGCAGTACTTC
16	TRBJ2-3	TRBV29-1	.	.	CSVEEGAAASTDTQYF	TGCAGCGTTGAAGAAGGCGCGGCAGCTAGCACAGATACGCAGTATTTT
13	TRBJ2-1	TRBV2	.	.	CASSVGSYNEQFF	TGTGCCAGCAGTGTAGGTTCCTACAATGAGCAGTTCTTC
14	TRBJ1-4	TRBV28	few	.	CASMEGATNEKLFF	TGTGCCAGCATGGAAGGGGCAACTAATGAAAAACTGTTTTTT
15	TRBJ1-5	TRBV7-2	.	.	CASSLGGAEGQPQHF	TGTGCCAGCAGCTTAGGTGGGGCAGAGGGTCAGCCCCAGCATTTT
14	TRBJ2-6	TRBV30	.	.	CASSRVTGANVLTF	TGTGCCTCTTCCAGGGTTACTGGGGCCAACGTCCTGACTTTC
13	TRBJ1-1	TRBV30	.	TRBD1	CAFSGTGFTEAFF	TGTGCCTTCTCCGGGACAGGGTTCACTGAAGCTTTCTTT
12	TRBJ2-7	TRBV11-2	.	TRBD1	CASSRDRDEQYF	TGTGCCAGCAGCAGAGACAGGGACGAGCAGTACTTC
11	TRBJ1-2	TRBV28	.	.	CASSLGVGYTF	TGTGCCAGCAGTTTAGGGGTCGGCTACACCTTC
15	TRBJ2-5	TRBV4-2	many	TRBD2	CASSLVAGGGETQYF	TGTGCCAGCAGCTTGGTAGCGGGGGGGGGAGAGACCCAGTACTTC